This T cell receptor (beta chain) was documented in a study of T cells in Graves' hyperthyroidism and ophthalmopathy. The wider study: Peripheral blood sampling occurred at initial diagnosis, before any treatment.

TCR beta CDR3 regions were amplified from RNA transcripts. HTBI primers were employed in a first-round RT-PCR of the TCR CDR3. TCRdb re-analysed the multiplex PCR reads in MiXCR, keeping a single row per CDR3 protein. In the table there are some 800,000 distinct CDR3 sequences, around 39% of which are singletons. General observations from the study: Ophthalmopathy prediction by the model preceded onset by a median about 6.3 months.

An absence of ophthalmopathy progression within 18 months meant stable Graves' hyperthyroidism. For the diagnoses, clinical symptoms, serum thyroxine and TRAb, thyroid ultrasound and orbital computed tomography were used. The CDR3 is 15 amino acids. V was trimmed by 2 bases and J by 4 bases, leaving 11 bases between them. CDR1 and CDR2 (germline): KGHDR, SFDVKD. This clonotype was seen ten or more times. Antigen unknown. This rearrangement joins TRBV24-1 to TRBJ1-5; maybe TRBD1 (6 bases). Input material: blood. This TCR came from a man younger than 35 with Graves' hyperthyroidism. The CDR3 DNA sequence: TGTGCCACCAGTGATTCGAGGACAGTAAATCAGCCCCAGCATTTT. Amino acid sequence: CATSDSRTVNQPQHF.